A single T cell receptor (beta chain) is shown here with its context. What it recognizes is unknown. The data were obtained in a study of graft-versus-host responses after intestinal transplantation. The assay was immunoSEQ multiplex PCR, and TCRdb's table has in-frame clones only and misses some. The sample has tens of thousands of clones; 91% are singletons. Germline CDR1 LGHNA, CDR2 YSLEER. Between the trimmed V and J ends, which lost 1 base and 5 bases, there was a span of 11 bases. The CDR3 is 14 amino acids. This rearrangement joins TRBV4-3 to TRBJ1-1; D gene uncertain. The sample in question was unstimulated CD4+ T cells sorted from spleen or lymph node cells, obtained before intestinal transplant. This sequence was found in a human donor who received an intestinal transplant. The chain's CDR3 is CASSQGIRRTEAFF. The DNA for the CDR3 is TGCGCCAGCAGCCAAGGGATTAGGAGGACTGAAGCTTTCTTT.